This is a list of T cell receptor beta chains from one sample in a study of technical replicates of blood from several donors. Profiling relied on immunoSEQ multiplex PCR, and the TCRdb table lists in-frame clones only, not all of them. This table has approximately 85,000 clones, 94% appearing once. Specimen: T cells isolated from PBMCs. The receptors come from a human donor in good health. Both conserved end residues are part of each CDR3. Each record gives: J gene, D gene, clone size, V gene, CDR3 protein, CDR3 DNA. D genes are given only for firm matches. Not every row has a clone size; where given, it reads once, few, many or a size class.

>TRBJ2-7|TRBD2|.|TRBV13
CASRIAGVSYEQYF
TGTGCCAGCAGAATAGCGGGAGTCAGCTACGAGCAGTACTTC
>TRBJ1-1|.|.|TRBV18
CASSQRETNTEAFF
TGTGCCAGCTCCCAGAGGGAGACGAACACTGAAGCTTTCTTT
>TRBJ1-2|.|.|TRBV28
CAIKGYGLYGYTF
TGTGCCATTAAAGGATACGGGTTGTATGGCTACACCTTC
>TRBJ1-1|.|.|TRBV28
CATSDRHNTEAFF
TGTGCCACTTCGGACAGACACAACACTGAAGCTTTCTTT
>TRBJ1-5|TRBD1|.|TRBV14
CASSPAGQAYGPQHF
TGTGCCAGCAGCCCGGCAGGACAGGCCTACGGGCCCCAGCATTTT
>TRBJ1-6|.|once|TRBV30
CAWSEKGGWGNSPLHF
TGTGCCTGGAGTGAGAAGGGGGGGTGGGGTAATTCACCCCTCCACTTT
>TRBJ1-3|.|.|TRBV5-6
CASSLGGWGNTIYF
TGTGCCAGCAGCTTGGGGGGCTGGGGAAACACCATATATTTT
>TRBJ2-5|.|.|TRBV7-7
CASSLNFQETQYF
TGTGCCAGCAGCTTAAACTTTCAAGAGACCCAGTACTTC
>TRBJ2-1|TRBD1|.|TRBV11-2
CASSPDRVSGEQFF
TGTGCCAGCAGCCCGGACAGGGTATCTGGTGAGCAGTTCTTC
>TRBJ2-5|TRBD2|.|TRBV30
CAWSDSGGDVETQYF
TGTGCCTGGAGTGATAGCGGGGGGGACGTTGAGACCCAGTACTTC
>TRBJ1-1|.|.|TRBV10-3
CAISAQGAEAFF
TGTGCCATCAGTGCACAGGGCGCTGAAGCTTTCTTT
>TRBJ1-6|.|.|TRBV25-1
CASSDIVTGNSPLHF
TGTGCCAGCAGTGATATTGTGACGGGGAACTCACCCCTCCACTTT
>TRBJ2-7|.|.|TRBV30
CAWSAGSYEQYF
TGTGCCTGGAGTGCGGGTAGCTACGAGCAGTACTTC
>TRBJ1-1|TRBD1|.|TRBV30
CAWSVSSPGQGAFF
TGTGCCTGGAGTGTATCGTCCCCCGGACAGGGGGCTTTCTTT
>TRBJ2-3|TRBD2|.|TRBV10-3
CAISEGGGSPLTDTQYF
TGTGCCATCAGTGAGGGCGGGGGGTCCCCCCTCACAGATACGCAGTATTTT
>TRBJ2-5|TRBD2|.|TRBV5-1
CASRRAGGLQETQYF
TGCGCCAGCCGCCGAGCGGGGGGATTACAAGAGACCCAGTACTTC
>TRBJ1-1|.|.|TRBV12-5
CASGREGTEAFF
TGTGCTAGTGGCAGAGAGGGGACAGAAGCTTTCTTT
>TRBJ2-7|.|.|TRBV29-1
CSVDRGTSEQYF
TGCAGCGTTGACAGGGGAACCTCCGAGCAGTACTTC
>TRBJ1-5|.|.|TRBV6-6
CASTPETVQPQHF
TGTGCCAGCACCCCGGAGACAGTACAGCCCCAGCATTTT
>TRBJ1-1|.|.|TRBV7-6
CASSAEANTEAFF
TGTGCCAGCAGCGCCGAGGCGAACACTGAAGCTTTCTTT
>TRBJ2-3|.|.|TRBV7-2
CASSPPLGARGDTQYF
TGTGCCAGCAGCCCCCCCTTGGGGGCTCGGGGAGATACGCAGTATTTT
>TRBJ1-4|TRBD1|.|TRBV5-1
CASSLGQGGEKLFF
TGCGCCAGCAGCTTGGGACAGGGGGGTGAAAAACTGTTTTTT
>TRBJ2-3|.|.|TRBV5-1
CASSLPLGQHTDTQYF
TGCGCCAGCAGCTTGCCCTTGGGACAACACACAGATACGCAGTATTTT
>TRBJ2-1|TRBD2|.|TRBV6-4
CASSLSGGAGNEQFF
TGTGCCAGCAGCCTTAGCGGGGGGGCCGGCAATGAGCAGTTCTTC
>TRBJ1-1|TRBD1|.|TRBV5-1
CASSSGTGAGTEAFF
TGCGCCAGCAGCTCCGGGACAGGGGCAGGCACTGAAGCTTTCTTT
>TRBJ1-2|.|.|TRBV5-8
CASSFDRASYGYTF
TGTGCCAGCAGCTTCGACAGAGCCTCCTATGGCTACACCTTC
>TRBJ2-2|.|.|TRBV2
CASIRGARTGELFF
TGTGCCAGCATTCGGGGGGCGAGGACCGGGGAGCTGTTTTTT
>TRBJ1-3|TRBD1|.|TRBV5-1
CASSSTGVSSGNTIYF
TGCGCCAGCAGCTCGACAGGGGTCAGCTCTGGAAACACCATATATTTT
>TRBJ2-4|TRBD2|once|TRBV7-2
CASSLEGLAGGGIQYF
TGTGCCAGCAGCTTAGAAGGACTAGCGGGGGGCGGCATTCAGTACTTC
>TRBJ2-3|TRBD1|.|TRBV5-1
CASSPGQGTDTQYF
TGCGCCAGCTCACCGGGACAGGGCACAGATACGCAGTATTTT
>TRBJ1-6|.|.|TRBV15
CATSPQHTSPLHF
TGTGCCACCAGCCCTCAACACACTTCACCCCTCCACTTT
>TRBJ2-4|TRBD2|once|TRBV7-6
CASSLPASGNIQYF
TGTGCCAGCAGCTTACCGGCTAGCGGAAACATTCAGTACTTC
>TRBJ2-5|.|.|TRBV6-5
CASSYSTKPGTQYF
TGTGCCAGCAGTTACTCGACTAAACCCGGGACCCAGTACTTC
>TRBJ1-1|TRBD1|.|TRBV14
CASLQGRRTGKLNTEAFF
TGTGCCAGCCTGCAGGGGCGGAGGACAGGGAAGCTGAACACTGAAGCTTTCTTT
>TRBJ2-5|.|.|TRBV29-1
CSVGSGETQYF
TGCAGCGTGGGGAGTGGGGAGACCCAGTACTTC
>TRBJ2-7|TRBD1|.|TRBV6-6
CATMTGATREQYF
TGTGCCACCATGACAGGGGCAACGCGGGAGCAGTACTTC
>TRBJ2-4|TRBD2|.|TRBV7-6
CASSLARRRGGSNIQYF
TGTGCCAGCAGCTTAGCGCGGCGACGGGGGGGCTCAAACATTCAGTACTTC
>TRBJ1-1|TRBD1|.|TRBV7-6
CASSSPHLQGVNTEAFF
TGTGCCAGCAGCTCACCCCACCTACAGGGGGTGAACACTGAAGCTTTCTTT
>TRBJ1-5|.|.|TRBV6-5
CASSLKINQPQHF
TGTGCCAGCAGTCTAAAGATCAATCAGCCCCAGCATTTT
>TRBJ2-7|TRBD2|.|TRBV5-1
CASSPASGKNYEQYF
TGCGCCAGCAGCCCGGCTAGCGGGAAGAACTACGAGCAGTACTTC
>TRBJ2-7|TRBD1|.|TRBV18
CASSPPGQPAYEQYF
TGTGCCAGCTCACCGCCGGGACAGCCAGCCTACGAGCAGTACTTC
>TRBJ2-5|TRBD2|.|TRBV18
CASSPTSGGQETQYF
TGTGCCAGCTCACCGACTAGCGGGGGACAAGAGACCCAGTACTTC
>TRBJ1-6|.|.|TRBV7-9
CASSVGGGGSPLHF
TGTGCCAGCTCTGTTGGGGGCGGTGGGTCACCCCTCCACTTT
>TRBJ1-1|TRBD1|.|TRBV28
CASSLRAGGTEAFF
TGTGCCAGCAGTTTAAGGGCAGGGGGCACTGAAGCTTTCTTT
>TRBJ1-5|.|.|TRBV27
CASGRGGYQPQHF
TGTGCCAGCGGCCGCGGGGGTTACCAGCCCCAGCATTTT
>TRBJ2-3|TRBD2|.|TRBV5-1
CASSLGASGTTDTQYF
TGCGCCAGCAGCTTGGGGGCTAGCGGGACTACAGATACGCAGTATTTT
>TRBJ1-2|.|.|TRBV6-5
CASSYTGNGYTF
TGTGCCAGCAGTTACACAGGGAATGGCTACACCTTC
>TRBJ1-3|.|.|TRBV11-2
CASSLGHLNTIYF
TGTGCCAGCAGTCTGGGCCACCTAAACACCATATATTTT
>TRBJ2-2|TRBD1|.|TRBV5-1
CASSLGPTGAMNTGELFF
TGCGCCAGCAGCTTGGGACCGACAGGGGCGATGAACACCGGAGAGCTGTTTTTT
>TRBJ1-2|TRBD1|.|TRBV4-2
CASRQGFDLYGYTF
TGTGCCAGCCGACAGGGATTCGACCTCTATGGCTACACCTTC
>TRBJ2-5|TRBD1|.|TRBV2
CASPDRGETQYF
TGTGCCAGCCCCGACAGGGGCGAGACCCAGTACTTC